This T cell receptor beta chain was identified during a study of cytomegalovirus exposure and HLA in healthy donors. Study-level findings and limits: In vitro experiments confirmed that three CMV-associated chains were specific for CMV antigens. Differences between HLA loci emerged in a later analysis of TCR association rates, with DRB1 most and HLA-C fewest. Listed as cytomegalovirus-associated were roughly 180 TCR beta chains.

Amplification used 60 Vbeta primers and 13 Jbeta primers. Clones were read by immunoSEQ multiplex PCR, and TCRdb kept only the in-frame ones, dropping some. The profile shows 98,000 or so clones, 76% of them singletons. The donors were healthy bone marrow donors. This CDR3 comprises 17 residues. The germline CDR1 and CDR2 sequences are LNHNV and YYDKDF (reference sequence). Trimming pared 8 bases from V and 3 bases from J, leaving 25 bases between. This clone was seen only a few times. The antigen remains undetermined. The sequenced sample consisted of PBMCs. V and J are TRBV15 and TRBJ1-2, with D maybe TRBD1 (6 bases). The receptor's source is a man aged 35 to 55 in good health and CMV-seronegative. The CDR3: CATGDNRDTDWDYGYTF. The CDR3 nucleotides read TGTGCCACCGGTGATAACCGGGACACAGATTGGGACTATGGCTACACCTTC.